This TCR beta chain stems from a study of graft-versus-host responses after intestinal transplantation. Per germline, CDR1 MNHEY and CDR2 SVGAGI. The CDR3 spans 16 residues. Unmatched junction bases numbered 8, after V lost 2 bases and J lost 4 bases. Assay: immunoSEQ multiplex PCR; the TCRdb copy retains only in-frame clones and omits some. The sample records about 5,500 clones, roughly 32% being singletons. This chain uses TRBV6-5 with TRBJ2-3, with 8 bases lining up with TRBD2. The starting material was alloreactive CD4+ T cells from a mixed lymphocyte reaction culture, obtained before transplantation. Subset here: CFSE-low proliferating T cells sorted from approximately 6-day pre-transplant mixed lymphocyte reaction (GvH or HvG direction). This clonotype was sampled from a human patient who was an organ donor for intestinal transplantation. CDR3 sequence reads: CASSYGSGGGPDTQYF. The CDR3 DNA sequence: TGTGCCAGCAGTTACGGGTCGGGAGGGGGGCCAGATACGCAGTATTTT.